This T cell receptor beta chain is from a study of tumor-infiltrating lymphocytes in primary liver carcinoma. With respect to this clonotype: Compared with germline, one end of the junction differs, possibly owing to a read error.

Germline V gives CDR1 SGHAT, CDR2 FQNNGV. The CDR3 runs 16 residues. It was unsorted whole blood that yielded blood RNA, and germline DNA was also extracted. Every patient had chronic HBV infection and was treatment-naive. From approximately 500 ng total RNA, TCR beta cDNA was generated with a primer in the constant region. Amplification in three nested multiplex PCR rounds with slightly modified ARM-PCR gave rise to TCR beta libraries. A C-beta reverse primer and TRBV1-TRBV30 forward primers served in each of the first two PCR rounds, at about 9 cycles apiece. TCRdb recomputed calls from the multiplex PCR reads with MiXCR, one row per CDR3 protein. The sample consists of 300,000 to 400,000 distinct CDR3 sequences, less than 70% of them appearing once.

The sequencing sample was made of peripheral blood. The chain uses TRBV11-2 and TRBJ2-7, with 8 nucleotides matching TRBD2. The receptor's source is a man aged 35-49 years with primary liver carcinoma and hepatitis B virus infection. The chain's CDR3 is CTSSLGGSGIPYDQYF. CDR3 coding DNA: TGTACCAGCAGCTTAGGGGGTAGCGGGATCCCCTACGATCAGTATTTC.